The clone carrying this T cell receptor beta chain came up once. The data belong to a study of blood T cell repertoires in COVID-19. Only in-frame clones appear in the TCRdb table, and some are missing; sequencing was by immunoSEQ multiplex PCR. The table includes about 110,000 clones, more than 70% detected once. Germline V gene lookup returns CDR1 MDHEN and CDR2 SYDVKM. V dropped 6 bases and J dropped 5 bases, with 23 bases sitting between them. CDR3 length: 18 residues. V usage is TRBV28 and J usage is TRBJ2-6; maybe TRBD1 (6 bases). What was sequenced was peripheral blood. This TCR was sampled from a woman aged 45-65 years with acute or convalescent COVID-19. Written as DNA, the CDR3 is TGTGCCAGCAGCCTAAACCCGGGACAATCCTTCTGGGCCAACGTCCTGACTTTC. It yields the protein CASSLNPGQSFWANVLTF.